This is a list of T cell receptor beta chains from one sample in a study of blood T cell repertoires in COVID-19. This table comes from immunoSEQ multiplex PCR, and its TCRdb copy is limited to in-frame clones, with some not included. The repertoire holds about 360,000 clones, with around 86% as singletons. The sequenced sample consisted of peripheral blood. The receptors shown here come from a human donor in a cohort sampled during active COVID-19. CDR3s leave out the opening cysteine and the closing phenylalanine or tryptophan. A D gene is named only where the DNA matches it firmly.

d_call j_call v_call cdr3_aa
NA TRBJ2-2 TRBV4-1 ASSQDTRGWGFDTGELF
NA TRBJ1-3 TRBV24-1 ATTGATNFSGNTIY
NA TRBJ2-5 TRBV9 ASSQRDSQETQY
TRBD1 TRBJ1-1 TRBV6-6 ASSYGQDGSTEAF
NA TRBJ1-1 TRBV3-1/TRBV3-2 ASSPREGRGPGSPEAF
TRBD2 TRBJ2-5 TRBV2 ASRPGTSGQETQY
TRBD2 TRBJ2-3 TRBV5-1 ASSPSGNTDTQY
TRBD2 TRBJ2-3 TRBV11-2 ASSFGGGLAEYTDTQY
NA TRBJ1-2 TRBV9 ASSVAQGSPDGYT
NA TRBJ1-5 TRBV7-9 ASSLDLNQPQH
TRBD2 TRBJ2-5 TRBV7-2 ASSLERGPQETQY
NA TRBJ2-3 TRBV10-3 AISARTVTGWERTSTDTQY
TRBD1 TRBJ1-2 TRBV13 ASPPEQGPYGYT
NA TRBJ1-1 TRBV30 AWSRVSDTEAF
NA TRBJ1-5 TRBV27 ASSRTASNQPQH
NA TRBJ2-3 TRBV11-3 ASSLDFSADTQY
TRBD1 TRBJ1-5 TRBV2 ASRPGTAISNQPQH
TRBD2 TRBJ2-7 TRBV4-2 ASSQEPAGSSYEQY
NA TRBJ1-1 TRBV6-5 ASSNRGEDTEAF
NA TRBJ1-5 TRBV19 ASSGAAPNSNQPQH
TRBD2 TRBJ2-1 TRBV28 ASSLSGGPLGPEQF
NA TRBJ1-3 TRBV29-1 SVEDSPGTGNTIY
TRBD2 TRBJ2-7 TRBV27 ASSFSGTSGRSGIRAYEQY
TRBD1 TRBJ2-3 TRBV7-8 ASRLVSLNRRTGLTDTQY
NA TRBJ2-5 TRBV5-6 ASSLGGGAAETQY
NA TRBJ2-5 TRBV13 ASSSPGLGETQY
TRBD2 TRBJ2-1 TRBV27 ASSFVGGYNEQF
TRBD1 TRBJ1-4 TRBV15 ATSRDPLGTGNNEKLF
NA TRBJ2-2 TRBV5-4 ASSPQLASNTGELF
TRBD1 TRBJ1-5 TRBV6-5 ASSPDRGNNQPQH
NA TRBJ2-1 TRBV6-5 ASSYSRAPRDEQF
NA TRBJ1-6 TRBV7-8 ASSGSGAALNSPLH
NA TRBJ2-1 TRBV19 ASSTPGLSEQF
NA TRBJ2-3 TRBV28 ATLGTSTDTQY
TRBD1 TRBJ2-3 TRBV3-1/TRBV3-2 ASQGVTDTQY
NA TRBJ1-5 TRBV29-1 SVGGLNQPQH
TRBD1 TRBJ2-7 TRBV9 ASSPGQGRQY
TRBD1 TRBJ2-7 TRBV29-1 SVDLRQGKDEQY
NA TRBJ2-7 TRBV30 AWSVPSEGDRHEQY
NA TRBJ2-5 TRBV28 ASSLISRQSAQTQY
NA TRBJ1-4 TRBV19 ASSITRRDEKLF
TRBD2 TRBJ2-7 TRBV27 ASSSLRLAGGPATREQY
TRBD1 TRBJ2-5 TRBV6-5 ASRRQGLSEETQY
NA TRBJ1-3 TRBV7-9 ASSLELGARGNTIY